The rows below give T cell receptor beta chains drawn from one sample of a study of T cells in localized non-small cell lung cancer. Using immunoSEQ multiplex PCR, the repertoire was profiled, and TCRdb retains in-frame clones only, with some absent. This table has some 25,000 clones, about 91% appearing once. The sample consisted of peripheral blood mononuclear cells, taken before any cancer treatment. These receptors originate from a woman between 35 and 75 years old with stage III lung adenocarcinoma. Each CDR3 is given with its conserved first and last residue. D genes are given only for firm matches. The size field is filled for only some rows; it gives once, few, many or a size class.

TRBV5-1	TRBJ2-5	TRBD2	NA	CASSLALAGGPQETQYF
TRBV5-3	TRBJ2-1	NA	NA	CARRPCQRTANEQFF
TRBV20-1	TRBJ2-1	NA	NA	CSARAQKQQFF
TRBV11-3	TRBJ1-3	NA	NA	CASSQELADTIYF
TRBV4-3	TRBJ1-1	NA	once	CASSQDIPGVNTEAFF
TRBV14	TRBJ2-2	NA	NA	CASSRNRAGGELFF
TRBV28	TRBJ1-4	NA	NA	CASRPRGSANEKLFF
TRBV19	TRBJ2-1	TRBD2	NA	CASSRSGGSYNEQFF
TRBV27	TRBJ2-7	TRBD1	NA	CASKKGQGAYYEQYF
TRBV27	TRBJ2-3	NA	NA	CASSWRWEDTQYF
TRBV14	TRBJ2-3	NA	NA	CASSQDFGQYGTDTQYF
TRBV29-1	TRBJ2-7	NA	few	CSVEEDSYEQYF
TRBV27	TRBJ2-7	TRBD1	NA	CATKQGRAPYEQYF
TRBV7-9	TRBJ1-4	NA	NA	CASSSPARGHEKLFF
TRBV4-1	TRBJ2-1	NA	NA	CASSQDATYNEQFF
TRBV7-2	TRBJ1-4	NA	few	CASSTEANEKLFF
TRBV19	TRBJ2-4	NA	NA	CASSSEKLAKNIQYF
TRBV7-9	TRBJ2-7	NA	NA	CASSPSGYTYEQYF
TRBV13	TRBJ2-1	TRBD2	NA	CASSGGLEPKHEQFF
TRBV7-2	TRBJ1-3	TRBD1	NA	CASSPRTGSASGNTIYF
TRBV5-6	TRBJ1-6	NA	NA	CASSLNFYNSPLHF
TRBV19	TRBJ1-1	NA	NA	CATTAQMNTEAFF
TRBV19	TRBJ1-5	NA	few	CASSMAGNQPQHF
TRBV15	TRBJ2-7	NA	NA	CATSSSRGTARSTYEQYF
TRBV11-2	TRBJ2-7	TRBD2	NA	CASSLRLAGVHEQYF
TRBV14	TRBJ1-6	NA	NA	CASSQAGRTVYNSPLHF
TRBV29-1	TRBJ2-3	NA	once	CSVGGASTDTQYF
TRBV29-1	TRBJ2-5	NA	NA	CSVGIVRQETQYF
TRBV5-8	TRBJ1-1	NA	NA	CASSLVVTGNTEAFF
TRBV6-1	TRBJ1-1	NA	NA	CASSEIIGTEAFF
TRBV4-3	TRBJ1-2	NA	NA	CASSRGAYGYTF
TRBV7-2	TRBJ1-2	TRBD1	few	CASSTRQGSNYGYTF
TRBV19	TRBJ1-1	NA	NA	CASREDRRANTEAFF
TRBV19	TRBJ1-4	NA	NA	CASSIPRGTLNEKLFF
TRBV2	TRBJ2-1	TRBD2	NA	CASSEAPGLAGGEQFF
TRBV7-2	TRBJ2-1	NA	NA	CASSLTSSAEQFF
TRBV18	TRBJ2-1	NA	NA	CASSPGANREQFF
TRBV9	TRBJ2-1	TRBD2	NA	CASSVGLGYNSYNEQFF
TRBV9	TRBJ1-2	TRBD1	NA	CASSAGQTYGYTF
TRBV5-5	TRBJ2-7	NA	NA	CASSFEVISPYEQYF
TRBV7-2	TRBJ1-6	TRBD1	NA	CASSLTVDRSTLHF
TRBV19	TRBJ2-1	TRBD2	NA	CASSIDPPHLLAGVNEQFF
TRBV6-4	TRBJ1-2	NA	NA	CASSLRTGKTYGYTF
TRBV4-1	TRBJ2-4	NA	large	CASSQDRAGPAKNIQYF
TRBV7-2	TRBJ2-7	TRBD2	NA	CASRLTSGGNEQYF
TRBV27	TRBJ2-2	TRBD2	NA	CASSISGRYTGELFF
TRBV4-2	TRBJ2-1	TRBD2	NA	CASSRTSGDNEQFF
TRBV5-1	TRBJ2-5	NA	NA	CASSRLQGSGETQYF
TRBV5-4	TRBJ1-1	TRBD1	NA	CASSPTGQGAKNTEAFF
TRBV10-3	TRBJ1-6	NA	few	CAIRQVNSPLHF
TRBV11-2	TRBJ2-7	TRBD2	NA	CASTHGLAGPYEQYF
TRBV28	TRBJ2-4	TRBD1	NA	CASSRQGNRNIQYF
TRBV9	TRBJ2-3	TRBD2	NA	CASSVAASGGATDTQYF